This record concerns one T cell receptor (beta chain) sequence. This entry comes from a study of blood T cell repertoires in COVID-19. Germline V lookup: CDR1 SGHRS, CDR2 YFSETQ. This CDR3 is built from 16 residues. Losses at the gene ends were 4 bases for V and 6 bases for J; bases not matched to a gene: 12. Measured with immunoSEQ multiplex PCR; TCRdb has only the in-frame clones, and not every one. The table has about 40,000 clones, about 90% seen once. Source material: peripheral blood. The chain couples TRBV5-1 to TRBJ2-1; 8 nucleotides match TRBD1. This TCR came from a woman in her 30s in a cohort sampled during active COVID-19. The CDR3 here is CASSPGVDRVGNEQFF. CDR3 DNA sequence: TGCGCCAGCAGCCCTGGCGTGGACAGGGTCGGCAATGAGCAGTTCTTC.